Listed here are 8 T cell receptor beta chains from one sample, sequenced in a study of CD8+CD57+ T cells in acquired aplastic anemia. TCR beta VDJ and CDR3 profiles were obtained from a genomic DNA template. TCRdb fed the reads into MiXCR, producing one record per CDR3 protein. Among more than 150,000 distinct CDR3 sequences, around 65% were seen once, and the ten largest hold about half. The specimen sequenced was sorted CD4+, CD8+, or CD8+CD57+ T cells (not recorded which) from PBMCs. The receptors were sampled from a human donor with severe aplastic anemia or a healthy control (not recorded which).

V is TRBV7-6 and J is TRBJ2-3; 9 positions agree with TRBD2. Trimming removed 5 bases from V and 2 bases from J; junction bases left unmatched: 2. Germline-derived CDR1 and CDR2 are SGHVS and FNYEAQ. CDR3 length equals 14 residues. The CDR3 DNA sequence: TGTGCCAGCAGCCGCGGGGGGGCCACAGATACGCAGTATTTT. It encodes CASSRGGATDTQYF.

V gene TRBV20-1 combines with J gene TRBJ1-2; TRBD1 aligns across 10 bases. The CDR3 is made up of 13 amino acids. Per germline, CDR1 DFQATT and CDR2 SNEGSKA (reference sequence). J gave up 6 bases and V 5 bases, and 6 bases lay outside the gene matches. Here the CDR3 DNA reads TGCAGTGCTTGGCCGACAGGGGGCAATGGCTACACCTTC. Its protein product is CSAWPTGGNGYTF.

The CDR3 DNA sequence: TGCAGTGCTAGAGACTCCCTCCGGGAAAAACTGTTTTTT. Translated: CSARDSLREKLFF. J is TRBJ1-4 and V is TRBV20-1, with D hard to call. The CDR3 contains 13 residues. V lost 0 bases and J lost 8, with 10 bases in between. The germline V gene has CDR1 DFQATT and CDR2 SNEGSKA (reference sequence).

V usage is TRBV29-1 and J usage is TRBJ2-3; 10 bases match TRBD2. CDR3 length: 17 residues. Trimming removed 7 bases from V and 2 bases from J; junction bases left unmatched: 15. Per germline, CDR1 SQVTM and CDR2 ANQGSEA. CDR3 in DNA: TGCAGCGGATCCCGTTCCAGCGGGGGGGTACCCACAGATACGCAGTATTTT. It translates to CSGSRSSGGVPTDTQYF.

The chain carries TRBV7-8 and TRBJ2-3; the match to TRBD2 covers 7 bases. The CDR3 sequence is 17 residues long. Germline CDR1 is SGHVS and CDR2 is FQNEAQ. The trim removed 1 base at V and 1 base at J, leaving 8 bases unmatched. The CDR3 protein is CASSLGWGGVGTDTQYF. The DNA of the CDR3 is TGTGCCAGCAGCTTAGGCTGGGGGGGGGTGGGCACAGATACGCAGTATTTT.

The rearrangement joins TRBV5-8 to TRBJ2-7; D not certain. Per germline, CDR1 SGHTS and CDR2 YDEGEE. Trimming pared 1 base from V and 5 bases from J, leaving 13 bases between. CDR3 size: 14 residues. Here the CDR3 reads CASSLRKAIDEQYF. In nucleotides, the CDR3 is TGTGCCAGCAGCTTGAGGAAGGCCATAGACGAGCAGTACTTC.

This clonotype occurred a few times. The rearrangement links TRBV19 to TRBJ1-5, with D unresolved. The CDR3 totals 15 residues. Germline lookup yields CDR1 LNHDA and CDR2 SQIVND (reference sequence). V was shortened by 1 base and J by 0 bases, with 7 bases between the two germline ends. CDR3 bases: TGTGCCAGTAGTATAGTACATTCTAGCAATCAGCCCCAGCATTTT. Residues: CASSIVHSSNQPQHF.

This rearrangement joins TRBV5-4 to TRBJ2-5, with 11 bases aligning to TRBD2. Germline V gene data show CDR1 as SGHNT and CDR2 as YYREEE (reference sequence). The CDR3 covers 16 residues. J gave up 5 bases and V 3 bases, and 9 bases lay outside the gene matches. The CDR3 DNA reads as TGTGCCAGCAGCTCCTCACTAGCGGGAGTAGTTGAGACCCAGTACTTC. This translates into CASSSSLAGVVETQYF.